This TCR beta chain came from a study of T cell responses to AZD1222 COVID-19 vaccine. CDR1 and CDR2 (germline): LNHDA, SQIVND (reference sequence). The V end lost 7 bases, the J end lost 0 bases, and 6 bases lay between the germline ends. CDR3 length: 13 residues. With regard to this clone: What it binds is not known.

Whole-study findings and limits: A mostly white British donor set with more females was recruited, and clonal diversity was possibly underestimated. Dominant CD4 TCR responses targeted spike regions 160-218 and 743-854.

The repertoire was sequenced with immunoSEQ multiplex PCR; TCRdb's copy has only in-frame clones and lacks some. The table records 65,000 to 100,000 clones, approximately 80% of them present only once. The input for sequencing was peripheral blood, taken on day 0 of AZD1222 vaccination. The source is an adult in good health. This chain uses TRBV19 with TRBJ2-2; D remains unclear. The CDR3 sequence: CASNPANTGELFF. The CDR3 coding sequence is TGTGCCAGTAACCCAGCGAACACCGGGGAGCTGTTTTTT.